This T cell receptor beta chain was captured in a study of shared T cell receptors in the human thymus. Profiled with immunoSEQ multiplex PCR; TCRdb holds only in-frame clones, not every one. The table lists 500,000 to 550,000 clones, around three quarters of them singletons. This CDR3 is built from 13 residues. J gave up 5 bases and V 6 bases, and 5 bases lay outside the gene matches. CDR1 and CDR2 (germline): WNHNN, SYGVQD (reference sequence). The same data also went into a second study, on human thymus T cells. From that second work: From resections taken during corrective heart surgery, the thymus tissue was obtained.

The clonotype originates from a boy under two years old with a congenital heart defect. This chain joins TRBV10-1 and TRBJ2-7; 9 bases align to TRBD1. Sequenced input: thymocytes. The DNA for the CDR3 is TGCGCCAGCAGGGACAGGGGCGACGACGAGCAGTACTTC. It codes for CASRDRGDDEQYF.